This paragraph covers one T cell receptor (beta chain) sequence. As yet, its antigen is unknown. The sample originates from a study of T cells and copy number aberrations in small-cell lung cancer. Notes on the study in general: The tissue was entirely formalin-fixed and paraffin-embedded, which is known to produce sequencing artifacts. Adjacent lung showed higher T-cell richness and clonality than tumors; density difference nonsignificant.

Sequencing used immunoSEQ multiplex PCR; TCRdb keeps in-frame clones, though not all of them. The data contain around 1,300 clones, about four fifths of them singletons. The germline CDR1 and CDR2 sequences are KGHSH and LQKENI. The CDR3 is 13 residues long. Trimming cost V 0 bases and J 13 bases, with 15 bases left between them. Three regions per formalin-fixed paraffin-embedded tumor block were collected using a grid approach. Selected regions were macrodissected and expected to yield at least 150 ng DNA. V and J are TRBV18 and TRBJ1-2, with a tentative D call TRBD1 (6 bases). The sequencing sample was made of tumor tissue. This clonotype originated in a woman aged 45-59 years with small cell lung cancer. CDR3 region: CASSPPGGDRFTF. The DNA for the CDR3 is TGTGCCAGCTCACCACCGGGGGGCGACCGGTTCACCTTC. The full variable domain, its missing parts supplied by reference TRBV18 and TRBJ1-2, is NAGVMQNPRHLVRRRGQEARLRCSPMKGHSHVYWYRQLPEEGLKFMVYLQKENIIDESGMPKERFSAEFPKEGPSILRIQQVVRGDSAAYFCASSPPGGDRFTFGSGTRLTVV.